What follows is one T cell receptor (beta chain) and its context. This table comes from immunoSEQ multiplex PCR, and its TCRdb copy is limited to in-frame clones, with some not included. The data contain about 150,000 clones, 75% to 90% of them singletons. This sample is part of a study of blood T cell repertoires in COVID-19. Background on the study: From the United States, Italy and Spain came samples of acute and convalescent COVID-19.

The specimen sequenced was PBMCs or T cells enriched from blood (not recorded which). The origin of this receptor is a man in his 70s who had been exposed to COVID-19.

This CDR3 reads CASKTSGSTTDTQYF. The CDR3 DNA reads TGTGCCAGCAAAACTAGCGGGAGTACCACAGATACGCAGTATTTT. The chain couples TRBV7-2 to TRBJ2-3; 11 bases agree with TRBD2. The V gene's germline CDR1 is SGHTA and CDR2 FQGNSA. V lost 7 bases to trimming and J lost 2 bases; unmatched junction nucleotides: 5. CDR3 length: 15 amino acids. Combining the CDR3 with reference TRBV7-2 and TRBJ2-3 gives the whole variable domain GAGVSQSPSNKVTEKGKDVELRCDPISGHTALYWYRQSLGQGLEFLIYFQGNSAPDKSGLPSDRFSAERTGGSVSTLTIQRTQQEDSAVYLCASKTSGSTTDTQYFGPGTRLTVL.